This TCR beta chain was retrieved from a study of blood T cell repertoires in COVID-19. Across the study: Sites in the United States, Italy and Spain provided acute and convalescent COVID-19 samples. T cells, B-cell-depleted T cells, or PBMCs provided the cDNA or gDNA that served as material.

This CDR3 spans 14 amino acids. CDR1 and CDR2 from the germline V gene are MDHEN and SYDVKM. With V trimmed by 10 bases and J by 0 bases, 8 bases remained unmatched. Repertoires were generated with immunoSEQ multiplex PCR, while TCRdb's copy carries only in-frame clones and drops some. The sample has about 110,000 clones, over 65% seen once. This clone was picked up one time. Input material: peripheral blood. The J gene is TRBJ1-1, the V gene TRBV28; TRBD1 matches at 7 bases. This TCR was recovered from a woman aged 40-49 years with acute or convalescent COVID-19. Here the CDR3 DNA reads TGTGCCACCTCGGGACAGCCCGTGAACACTGAAGCTTTCTTT. As protein: CATSGQPVNTEAFF.